Sequencing of this T cell receptor (beta chain) was carried out in a study of PD-L1 blockade in urothelial cancer (dated by TCRdb to 2015 to 2018). As for the study more broadly: Every patient began therapy in about 2014 and was given atezolizumab 1,200 mg intravenously every 3 weeks. About nine tenths of the roughly 29 patients were identified as males with urothelial cancer of bladder origin, and a prior smoking history was reported by 18 of 29 patients. An ECOG performance status of 0 or 1 was recorded for the patients, and 0 to 3 prior chemotherapy regimens had been received by the patients. Blood samples were analyzed at two time points: 3 weeks after treatment start (second dose) and 6 weeks after treatment start. A median of about 150,000 T cells and approximately 83,000 unique TCRs was obtained from blood samples, and a median clonality of roughly 0.074 was observed. The study was an exploratory multi-omic analysis of somatic, immune and clinical correlates of response to PD-L1 blockade with atezolizumab in urothelial cancer. TCR sequencing covered pretreatment tumor samples and matched, serially collected peripheral blood taken before and after atezolizumab treatment. Durable clinical benefit was defined as progression-free survival longer than 6 months, and TCR features were also tested against progression-free and overall survival. Whole exome sequencing and RNA sequencing of pretreatment tumors were performed alongside TCR sequencing in the same patients. Roughly 10 patients reached durable clinical benefit, while roughly 22 patients did not. Pretreatment blood TCR-seq was available for nearly 30 patients, at least one posttreatment blood collection was obtained for about 24 patients, and tumor TCR-seq was available for about 24 patients.

Each PCR received spiked-in synthetic TCR analog templates so that absolute template abundance could be estimated from read counts. Using the immunoSEQ assay, TCRbeta CDR3 regions were amplified from genomic DNA with bias-controlled V and J gene primers. Sequencing of rearranged TCRbeta segments was performed at approximately 20X coverage. Under the source paper's analysis protocol: Sequencing errors were corrected by clustering and CDR3s were annotated against IMGT to assign V, D and J genes. Downstream analyses used only productive TCRbeta rearrangements, leaving out any out-of-frame or stop-codon sequences. Clonality was calculated as one minus the Shannon entropy normalized by the log of the number of unique productive sequences. Clones differing between time points or between blood and tumor were identified using Fisher's exact test with Benjamini-Hochberg correction, with an adjusted p below 0.01 applied as the threshold. In TCRdb, the immuneACCESS table is reduced to in-frame sequences with V and J assigned. These tables do not hold every clone; where another copy was compared, an unresolved V gene accounts for under half, and the others remain unexplained. That table gives V, J and clone size, and the DNA gave D and trimming. Across this sample there are roughly 130,000 clones, with less than 85% seen only once. Of the sample, 3.2% falls within the top ten clones.

What the work shows at the level of the full study, not this receptor alone: Because the sample size was small (n of about 30) and many exploratory analyses were performed, the results are intended to be hypothesis-generating. Greater expansion of tumor-associated TCR clones in peripheral blood 3 weeks after the start of treatment was observed in patients with durable benefit (n of about 20, p = 0.022). A pretreatment peripheral blood TCR clonality below the median was linked to improved progression-free and overall survival.

The sample's time point label is to be understood as: pretreatment peripheral blood. The cohort included 25 to 30 patients with locally advanced or metastatic urothelial carcinoma who were treated at Memorial Sloan Kettering on a trial protocol. Peripheral blood mononuclear cells were collected pretreatment and during treatment, with between 1 and 8 total time points obtained per patient. The Qiagen DNeasy Blood extraction kit was used to purify genomic DNA from total PBMCs and tumor samples. Collected pretreatment and during treatment, PBMCs were isolated and stored as previously described. V lost 2 bases and J lost 0 bases; the stretch between them is 7 bases long. The germline V gene provides CDR1 SNHLY and CDR2 FYNNEI. There are 14 amino acids in the CDR3, from cysteine to phenylalanine inclusive. Only the CDR3 portion is preserved as DNA: 42 bases, with reading frame beginning at the first base.

Points on this clone: Which antigen it targets is not known. Base qualities are not recorded, but no much larger clone differs from it by a single base.

Rearrangement joined TRBV2 to TRBJ1-1, and TRBD1 may be the D gene, going by 5 matching bases. The sequencing here drew on PBMCs, taken around atezolizumab (anti-PD-L1) treatment. The source is a man aged 50 to 60 with urothelial cancer. The sequence in DNA is TGTGCCAGCAGTGAAAGGGGTATGAACACTGAAGCTTTCTTT. Translated, it reads CASSERGMNTEAFF.